The rows below give T cell receptor beta chains drawn from one sample of a study of blood T cells in healthy people across ages. TCRdb used MiXCR to reprocess the 5' RACE reads, holding one entry per CDR3 protein. The sample lists roughly 700,000 distinct CDR3 sequences; 20% to 30% were seen once. The data also belong to a second study, concerning T cells of mothers and their children.

The sequenced material came from blood. These TCRs come from a boy younger than 18 in good health. Each CDR3 is given with its conserved first and last residue. Fields, in order: V gene, clone size, J gene, D gene, CDR3 DNA, CDR3 protein. A D gene is named only where the DNA matches it firmly. Only some rows state a clone size, as once, few, many or a class for expanded clones.

TRBV5-1	NA	TRBJ2-5	NA	TGCGCCAGCGCACCCGTCTGGGAGAGGGTCCGAGAGACCCAGTACTTC	CASAPVWERVRETQYF
TRBV6-6	NA	TRBJ1-3	TRBD1	TGTGCCAGCAGGTCCAGGGGGAACGGGAACACCATATATTTT	CASRSRGNGNTIYF
TRBV6-2/TRBV6-3	NA	TRBJ1-6	NA	TGTGCCAGCAGTAGAAGCTCAACACGTAATTCACCCCTCCACTTT	CASSRSSTRNSPLHF
TRBV20-1	few	TRBJ2-3	NA	TGCAGTGCTAGTAGGGCCACAGATACGCAGTATTTT	CSASRATDTQYF
TRBV5-4	NA	TRBJ1-2	NA	TGTGCCAGCAGCTTAAGGAATGCACAACCGAACTATGGCTACACCTTC	CASSLRNAQPNYGYTF
TRBV29-1	few	TRBJ2-7	NA	TGCAGCGCCCTCTTATCCTACGAGCAGTACTTC	CSALLSYEQYF
TRBV7-2	few	TRBJ2-3	TRBD2	TGTGCCAGCAGCACCTCCGGGACTAGCGGTGTAGATACGCAGTATTTT	CASSTSGTSGVDTQYF
TRBV18	few	TRBJ2-7	NA	TGTGCCAGCTCACCACCCCAGGGCTACGAGCAGTACTTC	CASSPPQGYEQYF
TRBV25-1	few	TRBJ2-7	TRBD2	TGTGCCAGCAGTAGGTCAGTAGCGGGAGGGCCTTTCGACGAGCAGTACTTC	CASSRSVAGGPFDEQYF
TRBV5-1	few	TRBJ2-7	TRBD2	TGCGCCAGCAGCTTCGCCAGCGGGGCCTACGAGCAGTACTTC	CASSFASGAYEQYF
TRBV20-1	NA	TRBJ2-1	NA	TGCAGTGCCCCGACGGCTCATGAGCAGTTCTTC	CSAPTAHEQFF
TRBV6-5	NA	TRBJ2-1	TRBD1	TGTGCCAGCAGTTACTCTGGGACAGGGGCCTACGATTACAATGAGCAGTTCTTC	CASSYSGTGAYDYNEQFF
TRBV12-3/TRBV12-4	NA	TRBJ1-2	TRBD1	TGTGCCAGCACCTGGACAGGGGGCAGCTATGGCTACACCTTC	CASTWTGGSYGYTF
TRBV7-3	few	TRBJ2-3	NA	TGTGCCAGCAGCCAACAGGAATCCACAGATACGCAGTATTTT	CASSQQESTDTQYF
TRBV29-1	NA	TRBJ2-1	TRBD1	TGCAGCGTTGAAGATCAGATATTAGGACAGGGAAGGTATGAGCAGTTCTTC	CSVEDQILGQGRYEQFF
TRBV4-2	NA	TRBJ2-7	TRBD2	TGTGCCAGCAGCCAAGTCCTACCAGGGTATGGGACTAGCGGGGAGACCTACGAGCAGTACTTC	CASSQVLPGYGTSGETYEQYF
TRBV20-1	NA	TRBJ2-5	NA	TGCAGTGCTAGAGATCCCGTATCATCTAAAGAGACCCAGTACTTC	CSARDPVSSKETQYF
TRBV29-1	NA	TRBJ1-1	NA	TGCAGCGTTGCGGCTAGTCGGCCGAACACTGAAGCTTTCTTT	CSVAASRPNTEAFF
TRBV11-2	NA	TRBJ2-5	NA	TGTGCCAGCAGCTTAGATGTAGGGGTGGGCCAAGAGACCCAGTACTTC	CASSLDVGVGQETQYF
TRBV7-9	many	TRBJ2-7	TRBD1	TGTGCCAGCAGCCATGGGACAGCGTACGAGCAGTACTTC	CASSHGTAYEQYF
TRBV28	few	TRBJ2-7	NA	TGTGCCAGCAGGGGTATCCACGAGCAGTACTTC	CASRGIHEQYF
TRBV4-1	few	TRBJ1-5	NA	TGCGCCAGCAGCCAAGAGTGGGGGGGCAATCAGCCCCAGCATTTT	CASSQEWGGNQPQHF
TRBV24-1	few	TRBJ2-6	NA	TGTGCCACCAGTTCCCTCCGGGGCAACAACGTCCTGACTTTC	CATSSLRGNNVLTF
TRBV29-1	NA	TRBJ1-4	NA	TGCAGCGTTGAAGACAGGGACCAGGGTGAAAAACTGTTTTTT	CSVEDRDQGEKLFF
TRBV2	NA	TRBJ2-5	TRBD2	TGTGCCAGCAGACGGGACCGGGCAGCGGGGGAGACCCAGTACTTC	CASRRDRAAGETQYF
TRBV5-1	NA	TRBJ2-7	NA	TGCGCCAGCAGCCGGGACAACGCATACGAGCAGTACTTC	CASSRDNAYEQYF
TRBV12-3/TRBV12-4	few	TRBJ2-7	NA	TGTGCCAGCAGCTTACCCCCACTTCATCCCTCCTACGAGCAGTACTTC	CASSLPPLHPSYEQYF
TRBV29-1	NA	TRBJ2-6	NA	TGCAGCGCCCAGGGCGGCCCCTTTGGGGCCAACGTCCTGAGTTTC	CSAQGGPFGANVLSF
TRBV20-1	NA	TRBJ2-1	NA	TGCAGTGCTGGGAAAATAGGTTCCAATGAGCAGTTCTTC	CSAGKIGSNEQFF
TRBV11-1	NA	TRBJ2-5	NA	TGTGCCAGCAGCGCGAATCTGGGGGAGACCCAGTACTTC	CASSANLGETQYF
TRBV29-1	few	TRBJ2-3	TRBD2	TGCAGCCCAAGACTAGCGGAAGAAGATACGCAGTATTTT	CSPRLAEEDTQYF
TRBV7-9	NA	TRBJ1-1	NA	TGTGCCAGCAGCCAGCCCCCGGGGCTAAACACTGAAGCTTTCTTT	CASSQPPGLNTEAFF
TRBV20-1	few	TRBJ2-5	NA	TGCAGTGCTAGAGATGCCCTTACCCTCCAAGAGACCCAGTACTTC	CSARDALTLQETQYF
TRBV7-8	few	TRBJ1-2	NA	TGTGCCAGCAGCTTGACAGAAAAGTCCTATGGCTACACCTTC	CASSLTEKSYGYTF
TRBV5-1	few	TRBJ2-4	TRBD1	TGCGCCAGCAGCTTGGCTGACAGGGGTAACATTCAGTACTTC	CASSLADRGNIQYF
TRBV15	NA	TRBJ2-4	TRBD1	TGTGCCACCAGCAGAGATTTTAAGACAGGGGCCAAAAACATTCAGTACTTC	CATSRDFKTGAKNIQYF
TRBV6-2/TRBV6-3	NA	TRBJ2-7	NA	TGTGCCAGCAGTTACGCAGGGATTTTTTACGAGCAGTACTTC	CASSYAGIFYEQYF
TRBV2	NA	TRBJ2-3	NA	TGTGCCAGCAGTGACGGCAGGGACTTTACAGATACGCAGTATTTT	CASSDGRDFTDTQYF
TRBV28	many	TRBJ1-1	NA	TGTGCCAGCCAGGGGAACACTGAAGCTTTCTTT	CASQGNTEAFF
TRBV19	few	TRBJ2-7	NA	TGTGCCAGTAGTCCCGTAGAGGGGAGATGGGACGAGCAGTACTTC	CASSPVEGRWDEQYF
TRBV28	NA	TRBJ2-1	TRBD2	TGTGTCAGCAGTTTGTTCACTAGCGCGGGGGGTGAGCAGTTCTTC	CVSSLFTSAGGEQFF
TRBV11-2	NA	TRBJ2-1	NA	TGTGCCAGCACCAGGGGCAGTTCCTACAATGAGCAGTTCTTC	CASTRGSSYNEQFF
TRBV28	NA	TRBJ2-7	TRBD2	TGTGCCAGCAGTATTTACGGGGCTAGCGGGACCTCCTACGAGCAGTACTTC	CASSIYGASGTSYEQYF
TRBV29-1	NA	TRBJ2-7	NA	TGCAGCGTTGGGGCTTGGGGGCAGGCGAAGTACTTC	CSVGAWGQAKYF